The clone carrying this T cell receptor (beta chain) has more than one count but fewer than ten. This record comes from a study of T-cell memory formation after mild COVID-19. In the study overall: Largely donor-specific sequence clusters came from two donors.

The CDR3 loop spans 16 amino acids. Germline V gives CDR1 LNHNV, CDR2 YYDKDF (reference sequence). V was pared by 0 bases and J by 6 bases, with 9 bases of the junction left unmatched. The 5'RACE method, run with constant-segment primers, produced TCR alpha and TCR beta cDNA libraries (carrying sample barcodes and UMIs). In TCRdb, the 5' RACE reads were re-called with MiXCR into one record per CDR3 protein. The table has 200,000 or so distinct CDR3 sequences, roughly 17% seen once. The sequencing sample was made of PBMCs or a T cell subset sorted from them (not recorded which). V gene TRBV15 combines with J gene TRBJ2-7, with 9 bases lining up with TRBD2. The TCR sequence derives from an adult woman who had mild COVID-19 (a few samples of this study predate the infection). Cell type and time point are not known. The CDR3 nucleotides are TGTGCCACCAGCAGAGATCTAGGGACTAGCAGGGGCGAGCAGTACTTC. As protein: CATSRDLGTSRGEQYF.